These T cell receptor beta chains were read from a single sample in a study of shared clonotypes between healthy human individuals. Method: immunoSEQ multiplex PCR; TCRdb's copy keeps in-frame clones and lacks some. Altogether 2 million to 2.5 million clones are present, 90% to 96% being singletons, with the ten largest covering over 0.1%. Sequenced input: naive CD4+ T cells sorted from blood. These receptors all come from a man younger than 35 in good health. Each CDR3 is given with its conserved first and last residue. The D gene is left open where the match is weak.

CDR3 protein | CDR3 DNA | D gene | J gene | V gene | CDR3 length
CASSRDTNTEAFF | TGTGCTAGCAGCCGGGACACGAACACTGAAGCTTTCTTT | NA | TRBJ1-1 | TRBV7-7 | 13
CASSLSLAPEQFF | TGTGCCAGCAGCTTATCGCTCGCACCTGAGCAGTTCTTC | NA | TRBJ2-1 | TRBV7-2 | 13
CASSSRGEVQETQYF | TGTGCCAGCAGCTCCCGGGGGGAGGTCCAAGAGACCCAGTACTTC | TRBD2 | TRBJ2-5 | TRBV7-3 | 15
CASSTRLASHEQFF | TGTGCCAGCAGTACTCGACTAGCTAGCCATGAGCAGTTCTTC | TRBD2 | TRBJ2-1 | TRBV6-6 | 14
CASSAALGYGYTF | TGTGCCAGTAGTGCGGCCTTGGGCTATGGCTACACCTTC | NA | TRBJ1-2 | TRBV19 | 13
CASSRRGTYNEQFF | TGTGCCAGCAGCCGCAGGGGGACCTACAATGAGCAGTTCTTC | TRBD1 | TRBJ2-1 | TRBV5-4 | 14
CATSRDPAGARNQPQHF | TGTGCCACCAGCAGAGATCCGGCAGGGGCCCGCAATCAGCCCCAGCATTTT | NA | TRBJ1-5 | TRBV15 | 17
CASSFPPETQYF | TGTGCCAGCAGCTTCCCGCCGGAGACCCAGTACTTC | NA | TRBJ2-5 | TRBV7-2 | 12
CASSLGTGETGELFF | TGCGCCAGCAGCTTGGGGACGGGAGAGACCGGGGAGCTGTTTTTT | NA | TRBJ2-2 | TRBV5-1 | 15
CASSNRPIGLAHEQYF | TGTGCCAGCAGCAACAGACCCATCGGACTAGCCCACGAGCAGTACTTC | TRBD2 | TRBJ2-7 | TRBV9 | 16
CASSEGTSRQPQHF | TGTGCCAGCAGTGAAGGGACAAGCAGACAGCCCCAGCATTTT | NA | TRBJ1-5 | TRBV6-1 | 14
CASTLFSFGQNPGQGNTEAFF | TGTGCCAGTACGCTCTTTTCTTTTGGACAAAACCCGGGACAGGGGAACACTGAAGCTTTCTTT | TRBD1 | TRBJ1-1 | TRBV19 | 21
CASSPTGDWREKLFF | TGTGCCAGCAGCCCTACAGGGGATTGGAGGGAAAAACTGTTTTTT | TRBD1 | TRBJ1-4 | TRBV7-6 | 15
CASSLGGLGEKLFF | TGCGCCAGCAGCCTAGGGGGATTGGGTGAAAAACTGTTTTTT | NA | TRBJ1-4 | TRBV5-1 | 14
CASSLRTAFEAFF | TGTGCCAGCAGCCTTCGTACAGCCTTTGAAGCTTTCTTT | NA | TRBJ1-1 | TRBV7-2 | 13
CASSGDPTQPQHF | TGTGCCAGCAGCGGAGACCCGACTCAGCCCCAGCATTTT | NA | TRBJ1-5 | TRBV7-2 | 13
CASSYWVPPLQHF | TGTGCCAGCAGTTACTGGGTCCCGCCCCTGCAGCACTTC | NA | TRBJ2-7 | TRBV6-6 | 13
CASSPRGEDTQYF | TGTGCCAGCAGCCCCCGCGGGGAGGATACGCAGTATTTT | NA | TRBJ2-3 | TRBV7-2 | 13
CASSYLLAGGPVTQYF | TGTGCCAGCAGTTACTTACTAGCGGGGGGGCCCGTTACGCAGTATTTT | TRBD2 | TRBJ2-3 | TRBV6-5 | 16
CAIGTGIYGYTF | TGTGCCATAGGTACCGGGATCTATGGCTACACCTTC | NA | TRBJ1-2 | TRBV19 | 12
CASSIQGDQPQHF | TGTGCCAGCAGTATACAGGGGGATCAGCCCCAGCATTTT | TRBD1 | TRBJ1-5 | TRBV6-1 | 13
CASTLDGSKKETQYF | TGTGCCAGCACCCTTGATGGGAGTAAGAAAGAGACCCAGTACTTC | NA | TRBJ2-5 | TRBV27 | 15
CASSPDRVRNEQFF | TGTGCCAGCTCACCCGACAGGGTGAGGAATGAGCAGTTCTTC | TRBD1 | TRBJ2-1 | TRBV18 | 14
CATEAFSGANVLTF | TGTGCTACTGAAGCCTTCTCTGGGGCCAACGTCCTGACTTTC | NA | TRBJ2-6 | TRBV10-3 | 14
CASSKDAGGLAGDTQYF | TGTGCCAGCAGCAAAGACGCTGGGGGACTAGCCGGGGATACGCAGTATTTT | NA | TRBJ2-3 | TRBV21-1 | 17
CASSLEGPGPVYF | TGTGCCAGCAGCTTAGAAGGTCCAGGTCCAGTATATTTT | NA | TRBJ1-3 | TRBV7-9 | 13
CASSQSGNQETQYF | TGTGCCAGCTCCCAGAGCGGCAACCAAGAGACCCAGTACTTC | NA | TRBJ2-5 | TRBV18 | 14
CASSLDATGLSNQPQHF | TGTGCCAGCAGCTTAGACGCGACAGGGTTAAGCAATCAGCCCCAGCATTTT | TRBD1 | TRBJ1-5 | TRBV7-9 | 17
CASSQLIRGQSVLEQFF | TGCGCCAGCAGCCAACTCATCAGGGGGCAATCTGTTCTCGAGCAGTTCTTC | TRBD1 | TRBJ2-1 | TRBV4-1 | 17
CASSFKVYGYTF | TGTGCCAGCAGCTTTAAAGTCTATGGCTACACCTTC | NA | TRBJ1-2 | TRBV7-2 | 12